The 24 T cell receptor beta chains given below trace back to one sample, sequenced in a study of T cells in Graves' hyperthyroidism and ophthalmopathy. The CDR3 regions of TCR beta were amplified from RNA transcripts. First-round RT-PCR with HTBI primers amplified the TCR CDR3 region. MiXCR, run by TCRdb on the multiplex PCR reads, gives a single entry per CDR3 protein. The sample lists fewer than 110,000 distinct CDR3 sequences, about a sixth occurring once. The sample consisted of blood. The receptors originated from a woman between 50 and 59 years old with Graves' hyperthyroidism.

This clonotype was picked up many times. The J gene is TRBJ2-7, the V gene TRBV7-8, with TRBD1 matching 9 bases. The CDR3 is made up of 15 amino acids. Germline CDR1 is SGHVS and CDR2 is FQNEAQ. V shed 4 bases and J 1 base; nucleotides not matched to a gene: 5. The CDR3 region is CASSSRGTGSYEQYF. CDR3 nucleotide sequence: TGTGCCAGCAGCTCCCGGGGGACAGGGTCCTACGAGCAGTACTTC.

The CDR3 protein is CASSLQAVGNSPLHF. The CDR3 region has the DNA TGTGCCAGCAGCTTACAGGCCGTGGGCAATTCACCCCTCCACTTT. This chain links TRBV7-6 with TRBJ1-6; D is ambiguous. This CDR3 region has 15 residues. V was clipped by 2 bases and J by 7 bases, with 12 bases between them. The germline V gene has CDR1 SGHVS and CDR2 FNYEAQ. Full variable domain (missing parts from reference TRBV7-6 and TRBJ1-6): GAGVSQSPRYKVTKRGQDVALRCDPISGHVSLYWYRQALGQGPEFLTYFNYEAQQDKSGLPNDRFSAERPEGSISTLTIQRTEQRDSAMYRCASSLQAVGNSPLHFGNGTRLTVT.

The table lists this clonotype with many counts. The chain employs TRBV9 and TRBJ1-2; the match to TRBD1 covers 7 bases. Germline trimming cut 3 bases from V and 0 bases from J; bases unmatched to any gene: 8. The CDR3 has 16 amino acids. Per the germline V gene, CDR1 is SGDLS and CDR2 is YYNGEE. The CDR3 coding sequence is TGTGCCAGCAGCGCCGACAGGGCCCTTTCTAACTATGGCTACACCTTC. Residues: CASSADRALSNYGYTF. Full variable domain (rest looked up from reference TRBV9 and TRBJ1-2): DSGVTQTPKHLITATGQRVTLRCSPRSGDLSVYWYQQSLDQGLQFLIQYYNGEERAKGNILERFSAQQFPDLHSELNLSSLELGDSALYFCASSADRALSNYGYTFGSGTRLTVV.

The V gene is TRBV20-1, the J gene TRBJ2-5; TRBD2 aligns across 11 bases. CDR1 and CDR2 (germline): DFQATT, SNEGSKA (reference sequence). The J segment lost 3 bases and the V segment lost 3 bases, leaving 6 bases of the junction unmatched. The CDR3 runs 15 residues. In DNA, the CDR3 is TGCAGTGCTAGCCCAATGACTAGCGGGAAAGAGACCCAGTACTTC. This gives the protein CSASPMTSGKETQYF.

This clonotype was seen many times. This chain links TRBV18 with TRBJ2-5; 9 bases are shared with TRBD2. The V gene's germline CDR1 is KGHSH and CDR2 LQKENI. The CDR3 length is 16 residues. V shed 3 bases, J shed 0 bases, and the junction held 5 bases outside the gene matches. CDR3 loop: CASSPIAGAYQETQYF. In DNA, the CDR3 is TGTGCCAGCTCACCTATAGCGGGAGCGTACCAAGAGACCCAGTACTTC.

In this sample, this clonotype turned up many times. The chain carries TRBV3-1 and TRBJ2-5; D possibly corresponds to TRBD1 (5 bases). Germline V lookup: CDR1 LGHDT, CDR2 YNNKEL (reference sequence). CDR3 length: 16 residues. V shed 2 bases and J shed 1 base, with 14 bases lying between them. The CDR3 coding sequence is TGTGCCAGCAGCCAAAGAACAGGCTCAGTCCAAGAGACCCAGTACTTC. Translation: CASSQRTGSVQETQYF.

This clonotype was seen many times. The chain employs TRBV3-1 and TRBJ1-6; no clear D. Looked up from germline, CDR1 is LGHDT and CDR2 is YNNKEL (reference sequence). The CDR3 consists of 16 residues. The V end lost 4 bases, the J end lost 8 bases, and 18 bases lay between the germline ends. The CDR3 loop reads CASSLVAGRRDSPLHF. The CDR3 nucleotides are TGTGCCAGCAGCCTAGTGGCCGGGCGACGGGATTCACCCCTCCACTTT.

The table lists this clonotype with a few counts. The CDR3 here is CASSLYPQSAGELFF. As DNA, the CDR3 is TGTGCCAGCAGTTTATATCCGCAATCGGCCGGGGAGCTGTTTTTT. This chain connects TRBV28 to TRBJ2-2, with D hard to call. CDR1 and CDR2 from the germline V gene are MDHEN and SYDVKM. Between the trimmed V and J ends, which lost 1 base and 6 bases, there was a span of 12 bases. The CDR3 runs to 15 residues.

This clonotype occurred many times. The chain employs TRBV20-1 and TRBJ2-1; D remains ambiguous. This CDR3 is 14 amino acids long. Germline CDR1 is DFQATT and CDR2 is SNEGSKA (reference sequence). With 0 bases removed from V and 9 bases from J, the gap between germline ends came to 15 bases. Here the CDR3 reads CSARDFRHDGEQFF. CDR3 coding DNA: TGCAGTGCTAGAGATTTTCGACACGATGGTGAGCAGTTCTTC.

Ten or more counts support this clonotype. The genes are TRBV20-1 and TRBJ1-5; 7 bases agree with TRBD1. V dropped 1 base and J dropped 6; count of bases not matched to a gene: 9. The CDR3 is made up of 15 amino acids. Germline assignment: CDR1 DFQATT and CDR2 SNEGSKA (reference sequence). CDR3 residues: CSARGMTGRGQPQHF. As DNA, the CDR3 is TGCAGTGCTAGAGGAATGACAGGGAGGGGTCAGCCCCAGCATTTT.

This clonotype was observed at least ten times. CDR3 sequence reads: CASSLSGTSDSDTQYF. Written as DNA, the CDR3 is TGTGCCAGCAGTTTATCCGGGACTAGCGACTCAGATACGCAGTATTTT. The V call is TRBV28, the J call TRBJ2-3, with TRBD2 identical over 10 bases. CDR1 is MDHEN and CDR2 is SYDVKM in the germline V gene. The junction had 5 bases not matched to a gene; V was cut back by 1 base and J by 4 bases. This CDR3 is built from 16 residues.

There are many counts of this clonotype. The chain has TRBV2 and TRBJ1-3, with D perhaps matching TRBD1 (5 bases). Between the trimmed V and J ends, which lost 3 bases and 0 bases, there was a span of 12 bases. The CDR3 runs to 16 residues. CDR1 is SNHLY, CDR2 FYNNEI, per germline. The DNA for the CDR3 is TGTGCCAGCAGTGACCAGGGATCGCGCTCTGGAAACACCATATATTTT. Its translation is CASSDQGSRSGNTIYF.

This clonotype occurred many times. This chain links TRBV2 with TRBJ2-6, with 8 bases aligning to TRBD2. The CDR3 has 16 residues. V gave up 7 bases and J gave up 0 bases; unmatched junction bases: 5. Germline-derived CDR1 and CDR2 are SNHLY and FYNNEI. CDR3 DNA: TGTGCCAGCATACGGGGGGGCGTCTCTGGGGCCAACGTCCTGACTTTC. Amino acid sequence: CASIRGGVSGANVLTF.

The table lists this clonotype with many counts. The gene calls are TRBV20-1 and TRBJ1-1, with 9 bases aligning to TRBD1. The CDR3 extends over 15 amino acids. V was clipped by 3 bases and J by 4 bases; unmatched bases: 9. CDR1 DFQATT and CDR2 SNEGSKA come from the germline V gene (reference sequence). This chain's CDR3 is CSASGWRTGVTEAFF. The CDR3 nucleotides are TGCAGTGCTAGTGGGTGGAGGACAGGGGTCACTGAAGCTTTCTTT.

This chain links TRBV20-1 with TRBJ2-1; 7 bases map to TRBD2. Losses at the gene ends were 3 bases for V and 2 bases for J; bases not matched to a gene: 10. The CDR3 runs to 16 residues. Germline V CDR1 and CDR2: DFQATT, SNEGSKA (reference sequence). CDR3 sequence: CSASEAGLAAYNEQFF. For the CDR3, the DNA is TGCAGTGCTAGTGAGGCTGGGCTAGCGGCCTACAATGAGCAGTTCTTC.

This clonotype showed up many times. V and J are TRBV6-4 and TRBJ2-2, with D unresolved. The CDR3 runs to 13 residues. Germline V gene sequence: CDR1 MRHNA, CDR2 SNTAGT. V lost 4 bases and J 7 bases, leaving 10 bases between the germline ends. The CDR3 reads CASSGGDGGELFF. In nucleotides, the CDR3 is TGTGCCAGCAGTGGAGGAGACGGCGGGGAGCTGTTTTTT.

This clonotype has ten or more counts. This chain joins TRBV12-3 or TRBV12-4 and TRBJ1-1, with 9 nucleotides matching TRBD1. V was pared by 7 bases and J by 0 bases, with 6 bases of the junction left unmatched. CDR3 length equals 15 residues. The CDR3 here is CASTLQGAMNTEAFF. In DNA form, the CDR3 reads TGTGCCAGCACCCTACAGGGGGCTATGAACACTGAAGCTTTCTTT.

This clonotype has a handful of counts. This may be a read error, as it is one base from a much larger clone. The V call is TRBV24-1, the J call TRBJ2-1; TRBD2 might be the D (6 bases). The CDR3 runs 14 residues. CDR1 and CDR2 (germline): KGHDR, SFDVKD. The CDR3 loop is CATSETGSYNEQLF. CDR3 in DNA: TGTGCCACCAGTGAAACCGGGAGTTATAATGAGCAGCTCTTC.

This clonotype has a count of ten or more. This rearrangement joins TRBV6-4 to TRBJ2-2; TRBD1 is a possible D gene (5 bases). The CDR3 has 15 amino acids. Germline assignment: CDR1 MRHNA and CDR2 SNTAGT. Between the trimmed V and J ends, which lost 3 bases and 6 bases, there was a span of 14 bases. The CDR3 DNA sequence: TGTGCCAGCAGTGATTCCCCAGGGATGGCCGGGGAGCTGTTTTTT. Amino acid sequence: CASSDSPGMAGELFF.

This clonotype showed up many times. The chain links TRBV3-1 to TRBJ2-1, with TRBD2 as a possible D gene (5 bases). Germline loops: CDR1 LGHDT, CDR2 YNNKEL (reference sequence). The V end lost 4 bases, the J end lost 9 bases, and 25 bases lay between the germline ends. CDR3 length: 17 amino acids. CDR3 amino acids: CASSPPYASAPRGEQFF. The CDR3 DNA reads TGTGCCAGCAGCCCCCCGTATGCTAGTGCCCCCCGGGGTGAGCAGTTCTTC.

This clonotype was seen ten or more times. The genes are TRBV24-1 and TRBJ2-3; no reliable D call. CDR3 size: 13 residues. The V and J ends lost 2 bases and 11 bases respectively, with 13 bases between them. Per the germline V gene, CDR1 is KGHDR and CDR2 is SFDVKD. The CDR3 DNA sequence: TGTGCCACCAGTGATTACAACCGGAATAGGCAGTATTTT. Amino acid sequence: CATSDYNRNRQYF.

The rearrangement uses TRBV20-1 and TRBJ1-1; 7 nucleotides agree with TRBD1. The V segment lost 3 bases and the J segment 1 base; nucleotides outside the gene matches: 8. The CDR3 sequence is 15 residues long. Germline CDR1 and CDR2: DFQATT and SNEGSKA (reference sequence). In DNA form, the CDR3 reads TGCAGTGCTAGTCCTCAGGACAGGAAGAACACTGAAGCTTTCTTT. It encodes CSASPQDRKNTEAFF.

This clonotype has a count of ten or more. The chain joins TRBV4-2 to TRBJ2-1, with 11 nucleotides matching TRBD2. V was pared by 4 bases and J by 1 base, with 3 bases of the junction left unmatched. Germline V gene lookup returns CDR1 LGHNA and CDR2 YNFKEQ. This CDR3 has 16 amino acids. CDR3 sequence: CASSPGLAESYNEQFF. Here the CDR3 DNA reads TGTGCCAGCAGCCCGGGACTAGCGGAATCCTACAATGAGCAGTTCTTC.

J is TRBJ1-4 and V is TRBV4-1; TRBD1 might be the D (5 bases). Germline V CDR1 and CDR2: MGHRA, YSYEKL. This CDR3 comprises 14 residues. V lost 3 bases to trimming and J lost 4 bases, with 9 bases between them. CDR3 in DNA: TGCGCCAGCAGCCACAGGGTTATTAATGAAAAACTGTTTTTT. Encoded protein: CASSHRVINEKLFF.